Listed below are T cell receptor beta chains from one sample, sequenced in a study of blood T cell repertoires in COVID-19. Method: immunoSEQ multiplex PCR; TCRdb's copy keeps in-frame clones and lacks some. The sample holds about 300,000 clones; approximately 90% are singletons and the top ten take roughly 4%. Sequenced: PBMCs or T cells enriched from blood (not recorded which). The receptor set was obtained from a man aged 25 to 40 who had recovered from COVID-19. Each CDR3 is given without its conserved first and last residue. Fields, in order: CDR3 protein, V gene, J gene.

CDR3: ASKRTGVDGYT
V: TRBV6-5
J: TRBJ1-2

CDR3: ASSADRDYGYT
V: TRBV2
J: TRBJ1-2

CDR3: ATSGLGTGIHGYT
V: TRBV24-1
J: TRBJ1-2

CDR3: ATSDMGLAGTNEQF
V: TRBV24-1
J: TRBJ2-1

CDR3: AWRLAGAYEQY
V: TRBV30
J: TRBJ2-7

CDR3: ASSVTSGETGELF
V: TRBV2
J: TRBJ2-2

CDR3: ASSFGRGNTEAF
V: TRBV27
J: TRBJ1-1

CDR3: ASSPPRYNEQF
V: TRBV7-9
J: TRBJ2-1

CDR3: ASSARGNYGYT
V: TRBV14
J: TRBJ1-2

CDR3: ASSQDVPGVGIQY
V: TRBV3-1/TRBV3-2
J: TRBJ2-4

CDR3: ASSPQWTSGITGELF
V: TRBV7-8
J: TRBJ2-2

CDR3: ASSLFPKTSGGKETQY
V: TRBV27
J: TRBJ2-5

CDR3: ASSLGQGPLPYEQY
V: TRBV5-1
J: TRBJ2-7

CDR3: ASSRDRLNTEAF
V: TRBV5-4
J: TRBJ1-1

CDR3: ASSLAPDRGETQY
V: TRBV11-2
J: TRBJ2-5

CDR3: ASSYSSNRGNTEAF
V: TRBV6-5
J: TRBJ1-1

CDR3: ASSEGLAEETQY
V: TRBV6-5
J: TRBJ2-5

CDR3: ASSLGGESQPQH
V: TRBV7-6
J: TRBJ1-5

CDR3: ASSSPTRGTGTNYGYT
V: TRBV5-1
J: TRBJ1-2

CDR3: ASSLAWRTGANGGEEKLF
V: TRBV5-1
J: TRBJ1-4

CDR3: ASTLISVAGNTIY
V: TRBV7-2
J: TRBJ1-3

CDR3: ASSPRPVSSGNTIY
V: TRBV5-1
J: TRBJ1-3

CDR3: ASSVAGNTEAF
V: TRBV9
J: TRBJ1-1

CDR3: ASSYPSAGFNEQF
V: TRBV6-5
J: TRBJ2-1

CDR3: ASSQGTSGSTDTQY
V: TRBV4-2
J: TRBJ2-3

CDR3: ASSPPLGFRNSPLH
V: TRBV18
J: TRBJ1-6

CDR3: ASSLALLLSGQETQY
V: TRBV7-8
J: TRBJ2-5

CDR3: ASSRRTGDPEAF
V: TRBV3-1/TRBV3-2
J: TRBJ1-1

CDR3: ASSLSGSMGEQF
V: TRBV27
J: TRBJ2-1

CDR3: ASRTGTGFSNEKLF
V: TRBV27
J: TRBJ1-4

CDR3: ASSQEGGSQETQY
V: TRBV4-1
J: TRBJ2-5

CDR3: ASSITARALQETQY
V: TRBV19
J: TRBJ2-5

CDR3: ATSKRGTEAF
V: TRBV15
J: TRBJ1-1

CDR3: ASSLSTGPGQPQH
V: TRBV27
J: TRBJ1-5

CDR3: SASKPGTSNTEAF
V: TRBV20-1
J: TRBJ1-1

CDR3: ASSPPLAGGVRQY
V: TRBV18
J: TRBJ2-7

CDR3: ASRHAAEQY
V: TRBV6-5
J: TRBJ2-7

CDR3: ASRFWDSRTL
V: TRBV12-3/TRBV12-4
J: TRBJ1-3

CDR3: ASSQLQVDYGYT
V: TRBV3-1/TRBV3-2
J: TRBJ1-2

CDR3: ASINGGFRGNTIY
V: TRBV28
J: TRBJ1-3

CDR3: ASSLGLAGGTGTDTQY
V: TRBV11-2
J: TRBJ2-3

CDR3: ASSTGTYPAGELF
V: TRBV27
J: TRBJ2-2

CDR3: ASSAGQGFRYEQY
V: TRBV7-9
J: TRBJ2-7

CDR3: ASGLVEYEQF
V: TRBV12-5
J: TRBJ2-1

CDR3: ASGGFPGELF
V: TRBV19
J: TRBJ2-2

CDR3: ASSWTSGGPDTQY
V: TRBV6-2/TRBV6-3
J: TRBJ2-3

CDR3: ASSQGMGEGRREQY
V: TRBV4-1
J: TRBJ2-7

CDR3: ASSLMGQGPSGANVLT
V: TRBV5-1
J: TRBJ2-6

CDR3: AISVGGLSNQPQH
V: TRBV10-3
J: TRBJ1-5

CDR3: ASRQPAGELF
V: TRBV12-3/TRBV12-4
J: TRBJ2-2

CDR3: ASSEGRGAYEQY
V: TRBV2
J: TRBJ2-7